This TCR beta chain was sequenced for a study of response to subunit inactivated influenza vaccine. The CDR3 spans 16 residues. Germline V gene lookup returns CDR1 MDHEN and CDR2 SYDVKM. V shed 6 bases and J 5 bases; nucleotides not matched to a gene: 13. Remarks on this clonotype: No antigen is known for it.

TCRdb reprocessed the RT-PCR reads with MiXCR, giving one entry per CDR3 protein. The table lists 560,000 or so distinct CDR3 sequences, under 9% of them singletons. Study observations and caveats: It was suggested by the authors that few new T cells are recruited by each seasonal influenza vaccination.

The clonotype was recovered from a man between 50 and 75 years old who received an inactivated influenza vaccine. The J gene is TRBJ2-5, the V gene TRBV28, with TRBD1 matching 9 bases. Here the sequenced sample was PBMCs from blood, taken roughly 24 months after vaccination. The CDR3 bases are TGTGCCAGCAGCAAACCCCGGGACAGGGTGGAGGAGACCCAGTACTTC. Translation: CASSKPRDRVEETQYF.